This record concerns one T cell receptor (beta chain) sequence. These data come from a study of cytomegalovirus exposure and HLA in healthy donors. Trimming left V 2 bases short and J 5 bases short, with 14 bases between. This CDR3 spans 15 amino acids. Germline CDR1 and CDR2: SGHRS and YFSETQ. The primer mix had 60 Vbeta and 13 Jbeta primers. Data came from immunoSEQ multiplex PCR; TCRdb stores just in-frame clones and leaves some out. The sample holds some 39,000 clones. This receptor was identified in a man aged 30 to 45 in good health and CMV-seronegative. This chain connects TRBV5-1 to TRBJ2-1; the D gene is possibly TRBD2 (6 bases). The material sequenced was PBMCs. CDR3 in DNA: TGCGCCAGCAGCTTAGATCTAGCGAGCGACAATGAGCAGTTCTTC. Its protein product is CASSLDLASDNEQFF.